This is a list of T cell receptor beta chains from one sample in a study of siplizumab effects on memory and regulatory T cells. Profiled with immunoSEQ multiplex PCR; TCRdb holds only in-frame clones, not every one. The table has roughly 26,000 clones, around 84% seen once. The material sequenced was memory CD4+ T cells sorted from blood. The origin of the receptors is a human donor in good health. Each CDR3 is given with its conserved first and last residue. D genes are given only for firm matches. Size is omitted from some rows. Given values are once, few, many or a class for expanded clones.

D gene | clone size | J gene | V gene | CDR3 protein | CDR3 DNA
TRBD1 | NA | TRBJ1-4 | TRBV5-4 | CASFGTANEKLFF | TGTGCCAGCTTCGGGACAGCTAATGAAAAACTGTTTTTT
TRBD2 | NA | TRBJ2-7 | TRBV7-9 | CASSATSGSSDEQYF | TGTGCCAGCAGTGCCACTAGCGGGAGTTCCGACGAGCAGTACTTC
NA | NA | TRBJ1-3 | TRBV28 | CASCEIRQNSGNTIYF | TGTGCCAGCTGTGAGATTCGACAGAACTCTGGAAACACCATATATTTT
NA | medium-sized | TRBJ1-5 | TRBV30 | CAWRSDSNQPQHF | TGTGCCTGGAGGTCGGATAGCAATCAGCCCCAGCATTTT
NA | NA | TRBJ1-1 | TRBV28 | CAGRRITNTEAFF | TGTGCCGGAAGAAGAATAACGAACACTGAAGCTTTCTTT
TRBD2 | NA | TRBJ2-7 | TRBV29-1 | CSVDDSGVAEQYF | TGCAGCGTTGACGACAGCGGGGTTGCCGAGCAGTACTTC
NA | NA | TRBJ1-3 | TRBV19 | CASSVTGMRGNTIYF | TGTGCCAGTAGTGTGACGGGGATGAGGGGAAACACCATATATTTT
TRBD1 | NA | TRBJ2-7 | TRBV19 | CASSTGQDPGGEQYF | TGTGCCAGTAGTACCGGACAGGACCCAGGGGGCGAGCAGTACTTC
NA | NA | TRBJ1-6 | TRBV6-1 | CASSEAAVQGNSPLHF | TGTGCCAGCAGTGAAGCGGCTGTACAGGGCAATTCACCCCTCCACTTT
TRBD1 | once | TRBJ2-7 | TRBV18 | CASSPVGTDGFEQYF | TGTGCCAGCTCACCAGTCGGGACAGATGGTTTCGAGCAGTACTTC
NA | NA | TRBJ2-1 | TRBV4-1 | CASSQVPGVSYNEQFF | TGCGCCAGCAGCCAAGTCCCGGGAGTTTCGTACAATGAGCAGTTCTTC
TRBD1 | NA | TRBJ2-1 | TRBV29-1 | CSSLSGTAYNEQFF | TGCAGCAGTCTATCGGGGACAGCCTACAATGAGCAGTTCTTC
NA | NA | TRBJ1-2 | TRBV6-6 | CASSPNYGYTF | TGTGCCAGCAGTCCGAATTATGGCTACACCTTC
TRBD2 | NA | TRBJ2-3 | TRBV18 | CASSPPGGLTDTQYF | TGTGCCAGCTCACCACCGGGAGGGCTTACAGATACGCAGTATTTT
NA | once | TRBJ1-2 | TRBV9 | CASRLSARVDYGYTF | TGTGCCAGCAGGCTATCGGCCAGGGTTGACTATGGCTACACCTTC
NA | NA | TRBJ2-7 | TRBV19 | CASKSGSSYEQYF | TGTGCCAGTAAGTCAGGGAGCTCCTACGAGCAGTACTTC
NA | once | TRBJ1-1 | TRBV19 | CASSPGNPGTNTEAFF | TGTGCCAGTAGTCCAGGGAATCCGGGGACGAACACTGAAGCTTTCTTT
NA | few | TRBJ2-3 | TRBV5-1 | CASSLTPSGDTQYF | TGCGCCAGCAGCTTGACGCCGTCTGGAGATACGCAGTATTTT
NA | NA | TRBJ2-7 | TRBV19 | CASKTTGTGPYEQYF | TGTGCCAGTAAAACTACCGGGACTGGTCCGTACGAGCAGTACTTC
NA | few | TRBJ2-7 | TRBV11-2 | CASSLGRASSYEQYF | TGTGCCAGCAGCTTAGGAAGAGCCAGCTCGTACGAGCAGTACTTC
NA | NA | TRBJ1-1 | TRBV7-2 | CASRPPRRGSTEAFF | TGTGCCAGCAGGCCCCCTAGGCGGGGCTCCACTGAAGCTTTCTTT
NA | NA | TRBJ1-3 | TRBV7-2 | CASSSTVPGNTIYF | TGTGCCAGCAGCTCGACAGTTCCTGGAAACACCATATATTTT
NA | NA | TRBJ2-7 | TRBV9 | CASSPGPDLSYEQYF | TGTGCCAGCAGCCCCGGACCGGATCTATCCTACGAGCAGTACTTC
NA | NA | TRBJ2-2 | TRBV6-5 | CASRTSSLNTGELFF | TGTGCCAGCAGGACTAGTTCCCTGAACACCGGGGAGCTGTTTTTT
NA | NA | TRBJ2-3 | TRBV30 | CAWSLPLSAASTDTQYF | TGTGCCTGGAGCTTACCACTCAGCGCGGCTAGCACAGATACGCAGTATTTT
NA | NA | TRBJ1-2 | TRBV7-6 | CASSLGGWQGYGYTF | TGTGCCAGCAGCTTAGGCGGCTGGCAGGGCTATGGCTACACCTTC
NA | NA | TRBJ1-1 | TRBV27 | CASSFVRNTEAFF | TGTGCCAGCAGTTTCGTGAGGAACACTGAAGCTTTCTTT
NA | NA | TRBJ1-1 | TRBV5-6 | CASSLKGQTEAFF | TGTGCCAGCAGCTTGAAGGGTCAGACTGAAGCTTTCTTT
NA | NA | TRBJ1-1 | TRBV6-5 | CASSYVVGTEAFF | TGTGCCAGCAGTTATGTTGTGGGGACTGAAGCTTTCTTT
TRBD2 | NA | TRBJ2-1 | TRBV11-1 | CASSPLAGVYNEQFF | TGTGCCAGCAGCCCCCTAGCGGGAGTTTACAATGAGCAGTTCTTC
TRBD1 | NA | TRBJ2-6 | TRBV5-1 | CASSTISGGSGANVLTF | TGCGCCAGCAGCACTATTTCAGGGGGATCTGGGGCCAACGTCCTGACTTTC
NA | NA | TRBJ1-5 | TRBV9 | CASSVDSRVGQPQHF | TGTGCCAGCAGCGTAGACAGCAGGGTAGGTCAGCCCCAGCATTTT
TRBD2 | NA | TRBJ2-3 | TRBV28 | CASSSISGRSADTQYF | TGTGCCAGCAGTTCCATTAGCGGGAGATCCGCAGATACGCAGTATTTT
NA | NA | TRBJ2-2 | TRBV6-1 | CASSEFAGVLSGELFF | TGTGCCAGCAGTGAATTCGCAGGGGTGTTATCGGGGGAGCTGTTTTTT
NA | NA | TRBJ1-1 | TRBV5-6 | CASSLPGGYTEAFF | TGTGCCAGCAGCTTGCCGGGAGGGTACACTGAAGCTTTCTTT
TRBD1 | once | TRBJ1-1 | TRBV18 | CASSLELPGTGEGAFF | TGTGCCAGCTCACTAGAACTTCCCGGGACAGGGGAGGGAGCTTTCTTT
NA | NA | TRBJ1-4 | TRBV20-1 | CSAREVEKLFF | TGCAGTGCTAGAGAGGTGGAAAAACTGTTTTTT
NA | NA | TRBJ2-3 | TRBV6-1 | CASSWTNTQYF | TGTGCCAGCAGTTGGACTAATACGCAGTATTTT
NA | NA | TRBJ2-2 | TRBV5-1 | CASSSVGSNTGELFF | TGCGCCAGCAGCTCCGTGGGCTCGAACACCGGGGAGCTGTTTTTT
TRBD1 | NA | TRBJ1-6 | TRBV5-6 | CASSSDRGRYNSPLHF | TGTGCCAGCAGCTCGGACAGGGGGAGATATAATTCACCCCTCCACTTT
TRBD1 | NA | TRBJ1-1 | TRBV5-4 | CASSLDRGPETEAFF | TGTGCCAGCAGCTTGGACAGGGGGCCCGAGACTGAAGCTTTCTTT
NA | NA | TRBJ1-5 | TRBV6-4 | CASSDPGTVSNQPQHF | TGTGCCAGCAGTGACCCCGGGACGGTTAGCAATCAGCCCCAGCATTTT
NA | NA | TRBJ1-1 | TRBV29-1 | CSVAKQGRAEAFF | TGCAGCGTAGCAAAACAGGGAAGGGCTGAAGCTTTCTTT
NA | NA | TRBJ2-3 | TRBV28 | CASSPPGADTQYF | TGTGCCAGCAGCCCCCCCGGGGCGGATACGCAGTATTTT
TRBD2 | NA | TRBJ2-2 | TRBV2 | CAIQTSGRANTGELFF | TGTGCCATACAGACTAGCGGGAGGGCGAACACCGGGGAGCTGTTTTTT
NA | NA | TRBJ2-5 | TRBV25-1 | CASLGVYQETQYF | TGTGCCAGCCTAGGGGTGTACCAAGAGACCCAGTACTTC